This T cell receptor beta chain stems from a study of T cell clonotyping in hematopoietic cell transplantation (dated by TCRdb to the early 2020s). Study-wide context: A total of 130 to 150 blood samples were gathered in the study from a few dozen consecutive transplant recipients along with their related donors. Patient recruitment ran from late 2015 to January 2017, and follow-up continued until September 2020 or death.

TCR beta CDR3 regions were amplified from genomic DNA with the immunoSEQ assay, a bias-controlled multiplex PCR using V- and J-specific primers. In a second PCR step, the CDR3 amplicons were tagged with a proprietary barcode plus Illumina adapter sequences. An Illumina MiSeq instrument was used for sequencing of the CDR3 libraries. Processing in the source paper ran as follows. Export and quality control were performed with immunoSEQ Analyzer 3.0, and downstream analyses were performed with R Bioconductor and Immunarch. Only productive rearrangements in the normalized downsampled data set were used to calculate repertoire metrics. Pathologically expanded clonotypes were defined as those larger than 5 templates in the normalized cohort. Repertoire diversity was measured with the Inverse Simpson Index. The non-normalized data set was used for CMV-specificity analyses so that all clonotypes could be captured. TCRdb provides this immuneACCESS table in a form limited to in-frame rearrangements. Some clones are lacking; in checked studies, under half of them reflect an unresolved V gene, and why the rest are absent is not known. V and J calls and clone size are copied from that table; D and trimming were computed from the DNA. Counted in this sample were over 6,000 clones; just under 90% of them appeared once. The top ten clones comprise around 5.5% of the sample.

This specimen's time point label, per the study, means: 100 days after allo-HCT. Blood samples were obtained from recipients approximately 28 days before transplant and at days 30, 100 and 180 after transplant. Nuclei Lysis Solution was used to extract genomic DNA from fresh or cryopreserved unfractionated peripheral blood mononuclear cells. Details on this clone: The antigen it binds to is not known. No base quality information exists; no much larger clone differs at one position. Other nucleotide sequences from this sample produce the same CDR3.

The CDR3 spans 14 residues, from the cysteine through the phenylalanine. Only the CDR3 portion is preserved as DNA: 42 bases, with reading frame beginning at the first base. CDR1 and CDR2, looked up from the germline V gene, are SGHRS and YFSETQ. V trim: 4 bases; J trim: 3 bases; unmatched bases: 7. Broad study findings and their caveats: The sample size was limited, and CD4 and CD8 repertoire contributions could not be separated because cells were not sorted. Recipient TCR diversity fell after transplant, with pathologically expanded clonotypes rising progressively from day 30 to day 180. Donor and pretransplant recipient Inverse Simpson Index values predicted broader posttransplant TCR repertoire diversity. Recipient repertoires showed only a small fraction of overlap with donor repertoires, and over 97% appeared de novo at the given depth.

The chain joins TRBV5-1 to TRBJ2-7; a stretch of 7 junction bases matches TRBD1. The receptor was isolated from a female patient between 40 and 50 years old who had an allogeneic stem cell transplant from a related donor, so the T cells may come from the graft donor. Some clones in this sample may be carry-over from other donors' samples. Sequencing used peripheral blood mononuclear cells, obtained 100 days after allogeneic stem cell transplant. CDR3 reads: CASSVDRDLYEQYF. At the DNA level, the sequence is TGCGCCAGCAGCGTCGACAGGGACCTCTACGAGCAGTACTTC.